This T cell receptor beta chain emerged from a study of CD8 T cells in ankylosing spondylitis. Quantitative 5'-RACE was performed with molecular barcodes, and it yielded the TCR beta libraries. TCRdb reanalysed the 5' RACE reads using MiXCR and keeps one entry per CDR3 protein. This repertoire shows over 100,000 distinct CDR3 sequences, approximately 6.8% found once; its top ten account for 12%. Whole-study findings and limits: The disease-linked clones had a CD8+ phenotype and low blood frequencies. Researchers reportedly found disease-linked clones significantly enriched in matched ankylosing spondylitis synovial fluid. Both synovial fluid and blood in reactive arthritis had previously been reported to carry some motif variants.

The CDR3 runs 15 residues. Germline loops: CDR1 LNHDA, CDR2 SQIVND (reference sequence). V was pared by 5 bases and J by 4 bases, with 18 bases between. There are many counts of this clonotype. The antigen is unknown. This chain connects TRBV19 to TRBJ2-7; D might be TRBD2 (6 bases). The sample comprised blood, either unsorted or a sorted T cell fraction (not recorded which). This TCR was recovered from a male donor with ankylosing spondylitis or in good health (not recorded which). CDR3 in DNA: TGTGCCAGTAGTGCGGGGTCCGACGTAGGGTACGAGCAGTACTTC. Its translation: CASSAGSDVGYEQYF.